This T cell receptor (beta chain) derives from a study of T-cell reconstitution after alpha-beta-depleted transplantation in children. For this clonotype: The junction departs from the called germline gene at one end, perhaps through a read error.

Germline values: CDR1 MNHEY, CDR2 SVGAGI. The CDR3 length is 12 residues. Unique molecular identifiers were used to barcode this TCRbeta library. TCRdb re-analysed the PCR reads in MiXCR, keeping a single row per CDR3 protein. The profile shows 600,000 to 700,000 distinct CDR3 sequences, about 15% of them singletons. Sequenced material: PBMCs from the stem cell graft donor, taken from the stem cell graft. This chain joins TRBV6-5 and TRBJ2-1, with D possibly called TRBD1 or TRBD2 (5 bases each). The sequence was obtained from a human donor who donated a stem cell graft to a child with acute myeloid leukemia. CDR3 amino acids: CAGSLGDNEQFF. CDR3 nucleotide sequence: TGTGCCGGCAGCCTGGGGGACAATGAGCAGTTCTTC.